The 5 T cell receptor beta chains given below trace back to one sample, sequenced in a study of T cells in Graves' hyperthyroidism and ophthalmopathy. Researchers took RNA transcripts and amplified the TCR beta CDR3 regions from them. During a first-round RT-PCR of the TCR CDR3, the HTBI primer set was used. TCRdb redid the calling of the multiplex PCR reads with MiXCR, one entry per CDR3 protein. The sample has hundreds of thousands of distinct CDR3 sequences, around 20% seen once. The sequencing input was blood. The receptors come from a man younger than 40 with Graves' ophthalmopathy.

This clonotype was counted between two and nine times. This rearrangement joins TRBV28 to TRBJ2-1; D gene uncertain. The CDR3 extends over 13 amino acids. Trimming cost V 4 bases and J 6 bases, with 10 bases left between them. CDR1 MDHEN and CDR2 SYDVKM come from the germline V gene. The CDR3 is CASSSRNPNEQFF. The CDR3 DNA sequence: TGTGCCAGCAGTTCCAGAAATCCCAATGAGCAGTTCTTC.

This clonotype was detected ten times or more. CDR3 loop: CASSGSRLSTGELFF. Written as DNA, the CDR3 is TGTGCCAGCAGTGGATCCCGTTTGAGCACCGGGGAGCTGTTTTTT. The chain is built from TRBV2 and TRBJ2-2, with no clear D. This CDR3 is built from 15 residues. V was cut by 4 bases and J by 4 bases, with 13 bases left in between. The germline V gene has CDR1 SNHLY and CDR2 FYNNEI.

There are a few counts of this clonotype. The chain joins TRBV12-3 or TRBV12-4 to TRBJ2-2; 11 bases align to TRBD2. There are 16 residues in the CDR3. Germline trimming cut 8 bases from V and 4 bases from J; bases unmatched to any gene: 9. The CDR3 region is CASGRSGRALTGELFF. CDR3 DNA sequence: TGTGCCAGCGGACGTAGCGGGAGGGCCCTCACCGGGGAGCTGTTTTTT.

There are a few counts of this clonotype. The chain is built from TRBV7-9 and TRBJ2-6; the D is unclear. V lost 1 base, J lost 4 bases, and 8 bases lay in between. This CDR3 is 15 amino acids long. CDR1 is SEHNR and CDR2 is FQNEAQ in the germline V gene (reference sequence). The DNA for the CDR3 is TGTGCCAGCAGCTTAGAAGGGTCCGGGGCCAACGTCCTGACTTTC. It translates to CASSLEGSGANVLTF.

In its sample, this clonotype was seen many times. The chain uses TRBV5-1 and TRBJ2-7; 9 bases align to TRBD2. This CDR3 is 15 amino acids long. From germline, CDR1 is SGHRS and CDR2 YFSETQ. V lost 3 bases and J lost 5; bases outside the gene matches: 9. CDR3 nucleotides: TGCGCCAGCAGCTCCTCTCTAGCGGGAACAAACGAGCAGTACTTC. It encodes CASSSSLAGTNEQYF.